These 18 T cell receptor beta chains were sequenced from one sample in a study of CD8+ T cells in alopecia areata. Extracted from the samples, RNA was reverse transcribed into cDNA to serve as the sequencing template. Using immunoSEQ multiplex PCR, the repertoire was profiled, and TCRdb retains in-frame clones only, with some absent. The sample contains 100,000 to 150,000 clones, more than 30% of which appear only once. The specimen was CD4+ T cells sorted from blood. These TCRs come from a human donor with alopecia areata.

The rearrangement links TRBV5-6 to TRBJ2-5, with D unclear. V dropped 1 base and J dropped 4 bases, with 8 bases sitting between them. The CDR3 runs to 13 residues. Germline values: CDR1 SGHDT, CDR2 YYEEEE. CDR3 in DNA: TGTGCCAGCAGCTTGAGGCGCCGAGAGACCCAGTACTTC. Its translation: CASSLRRRETQYF.

The V gene is TRBV29-1, the J gene TRBJ2-7; 7 bases are shared with TRBD1. Germline V lookup: CDR1 SQVTM, CDR2 ANQGSEA. The junction had 4 bases not matched to a gene; V was cut back by 4 bases and J by 4 bases. CDR3 length equals 12 residues. The CDR3 region has the DNA TGCAGCGTTGGGGACAGAAGATACGAGCAGTACTTC. Translation gives CSVGDRRYEQYF.

In this sample, this clone turned up once. The gene calls are TRBV7-9 and TRBJ1-2; D may be TRBD1 (5 bases). Trimming removed 0 bases from V and 9 bases from J, with 8 bases in between. The CDR3 totals 12 residues. Germline CDR1 SEHNR, CDR2 FQNEAQ (reference sequence). This chain's CDR3 is CASSLAGTSYTF. CDR3 DNA: TGTGCCAGCAGCTTAGCAGGGACGAGCTACACCTTC.

This clone was seen only a few times. The chain employs TRBV28 and TRBJ2-5, with D perhaps given as TRBD1 or TRBD2 (5 bases each). The CDR3 covers 16 residues. Trimming cost V 6 bases and J 2 bases, with 19 bases left between them. CDR1 and CDR2 (germline): MDHEN, SYDVKM. As DNA, the CDR3 is TGTGCCAGCAGCTACTTCGGGGCTTCCTCGCAAGAGACCCAGTACTTC. Its translation: CASSYFGASSQETQYF.

This clone has just a few counts. The chain combines TRBV29-1 with TRBJ2-3, with D hard to call. Trimming pared 3 bases from V and 1 base from J, leaving 17 bases between. The CDR3 spans 16 residues. Germline CDR1 reads SQVTM; CDR2 reads ANQGSEA. The DNA for the CDR3 is TGCAGCGTTGACCCTCCCTCCGCGCCCCGCACAGATACGCAGTATTTT. Encoded protein: CSVDPPSAPRTDTQYF.

This clone appeared a few times. The CDR3 nucleotides read TGTGCCAGCAGCTTAAGGAGCTCTGGGGCCAACGTCCTGACTTTC. This translates into CASSLRSSGANVLTF. The rearrangement links TRBV11-2 to TRBJ2-6; no reliable D call. The CDR3 sequence is 15 residues long. Germline V gene data show CDR1 as SGHAT and CDR2 as FQNNGV. V dropped 2 bases and J dropped 0 bases, with 5 bases sitting between them.

The chain is built from TRBV7-2 and TRBJ2-7; 11 bases are a match to TRBD2. The J call may not be correct, given that the DNA end is closer to TRBJ2-5. This CDR3 is 13 amino acids long. The germline V gene encodes CDR1 SGHTA and CDR2 FQGNSA. CDR3 amino acids: CASIGGTSGTQYF. The CDR3 DNA sequence: TGTGCCAGCATAGGTGGGACTAGCGGGACCCAGTACTTC.

This clone was found a few times. The V call is TRBV29-1, the J call TRBJ2-5; D not certain. Germline V lookup: CDR1 SQVTM, CDR2 ANQGSEA. V lost 3 bases and J 1 base, leaving 9 bases between the germline ends. The CDR3 consists of 13 residues. CDR3 sequence: CSVDFGSQETQYF. The CDR3 DNA sequence: TGCAGCGTTGATTTCGGCAGCCAAGAGACCCAGTACTTC.

The table lists this clone with a few counts. The V gene is TRBV5-1, the J gene TRBJ2-7, with TRBD1 identical over 7 bases. In germline, CDR1 is SGHRS, CDR2 YFSETQ. Losses at the gene ends were 6 bases for V and 1 base for J; bases not matched to a gene: 7. This CDR3 region has 14 residues. CDR3 region: CASTRTGTSYEQYF. DNA of the CDR3: TGCGCCAGCACGCGGACAGGAACATCCTACGAGCAGTACTTC.

The chain employs TRBV5-1 and TRBJ2-2; D not certain. Trimming took 0 bases from V and 0 from J, leaving 3 bases between them. CDR1 and CDR2 (germline): SGHRS, YFSETQ. This CDR3 has 14 residues. The CDR3 nucleotides are TGCGCCAGCAGCTTGGTGGCGAACACCGGGGAGCTGTTTTTT. It is translated as CASSLVANTGELFF.

CDR3 residues: CASSMDGPSTNEKLFF. As DNA, the CDR3 is TGCGCCAGCAGCATGGACGGACCTTCAACTAATGAAAAACTGTTTTTT. The V call is TRBV5-1, the J call TRBJ1-4; unclear D gene. The CDR3 has 16 residues. V shed 4 bases and J shed 0 bases, with 13 bases lying between them. Germline CDR1 is SGHRS and CDR2 is YFSETQ.

This chain connects TRBV5-1 to TRBJ1-2; D is possibly TRBD1 (5 bases). Germline CDR1 reads SGHRS; CDR2 reads YFSETQ. The CDR3 sequence is 16 residues long. The V end lost 2 bases, the J end lost 6 bases, and 20 bases lay between the germline ends. CDR3 loop: CASSLGDLGRADGYTF. The CDR3 DNA is TGCGCCAGCAGCTTAGGGGATCTCGGGCGGGCGGATGGCTACACCTTC. The complete variable domain, with remaining parts taken from reference TRBV5-1 and TRBJ1-2, reads KAGVTQTPRYLIKTRGQQVTLSCSPISGHRSVSWYQQTPGQGLQFLFEYFSETQRNKGNFPGRFSGRQFSNSRSEMNVSTLELGDSALYLCASSLGDLGRADGYTFGSGTRLTVV.

This clone was observed a handful of times. This chain links TRBV5-1 with TRBJ2-1; the D gene could be TRBD1 or TRBD2 (5 bases each). The germline V gene encodes CDR1 SGHRS and CDR2 YFSETQ. V lost 2 bases to trimming and J lost 9 bases, with 15 bases between them. CDR3 length: 14 residues. DNA for the CDR3: TGCGCCAGCAGCTTCAAGGGCCCAGGGACTGAGCAGTTCTTC. Translating it yields CASSFKGPGTEQFF.

The rearrangement uses TRBV7-2 and TRBJ2-7; TRBD2 is a possible D gene (5 bases). V was pared by 5 bases and J by 3 bases, with 17 bases between. The CDR3 spans 15 residues. Germline CDR1 SGHTA, CDR2 FQGNSA. CDR3 coding DNA: TGTGCCAGCAGCCTACAGTCAAGCGGCTTCTACGAGCAGTACTTC. This sequence encodes CASSLQSSGFYEQYF. Full variable domain (remainder filled in from reference TRBV7-2 and TRBJ2-7): GAGVSQSPSNKVTEKGKDVELRCDPISGHTALYWYRQSLGQGLEFLIYFQGNSAPDKSGLPSDRFSAERTGGSVSTLTIQRTQQEDSAVYLCASSLQSSGFYEQYFGPGTRLTVT.

The gene calls are TRBV4-1 and TRBJ2-3, with D possibly being TRBD1 (5 bases). V lost 1 base and J 6 bases, leaving 17 bases between the germline ends. This CDR3 contains 16 residues. Germline V gives CDR1 MGHRA, CDR2 YSYEKL. The CDR3 region is CASSQVNMGLADTQYF. The CDR3 region has the DNA TGCGCCAGCAGCCAAGTAAATATGGGGCTGGCGGATACGCAGTATTTT.

This clone has a handful of counts. The chain couples TRBV28 to TRBJ2-5; no clear D. Germline CDR1 MDHEN, CDR2 SYDVKM. The germline V and J ends were trimmed by 7 bases and 2 bases, with 11 bases remaining between them. This CDR3 contains 13 residues. In DNA, the CDR3 is TGTGCCAGCAACCCACAGAATCAAGAGACCCAGTACTTC. Translated: CASNPQNQETQYF.

The J gene is TRBJ2-5, the V gene TRBV28; D gene ambiguous. V was trimmed by 7 bases and J by 5 bases, leaving 20 bases between them. In germline, CDR1 is MDHEN, CDR2 SYDVKM. The CDR3 sequence is 15 residues long. CDR3 nucleotides: TGTGCCAGCACCACGTCCGCTCCCTACGGGGAGACCCAGTACTTC. Its translation: CASTTSAPYGETQYF.

The chain has TRBV18 and TRBJ2-3, with D uncertain. V lost 4 bases and J 0 bases, leaving 5 bases between the germline ends. Germline lookup yields CDR1 KGHSH and CDR2 LQKENI. CDR3 length: 13 amino acids. In DNA, the CDR3 is TGTGCCAGCTCACTTTCTAGCACAGATACGCAGTATTTT. Its protein is CASSLSSTDTQYF.